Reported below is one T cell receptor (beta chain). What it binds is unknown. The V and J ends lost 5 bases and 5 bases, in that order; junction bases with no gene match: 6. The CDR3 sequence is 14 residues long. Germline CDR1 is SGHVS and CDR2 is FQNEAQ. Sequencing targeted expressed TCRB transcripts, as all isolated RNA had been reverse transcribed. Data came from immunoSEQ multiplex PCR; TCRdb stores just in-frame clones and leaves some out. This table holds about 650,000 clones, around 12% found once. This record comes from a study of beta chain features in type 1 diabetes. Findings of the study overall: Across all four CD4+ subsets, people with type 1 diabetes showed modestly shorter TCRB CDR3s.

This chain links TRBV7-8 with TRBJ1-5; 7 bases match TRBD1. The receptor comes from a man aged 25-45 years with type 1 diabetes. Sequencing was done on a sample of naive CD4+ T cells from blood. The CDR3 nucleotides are TGTGCCAGCAGCCTAGAGACAGGGCATCAGCCCCAGCATTTT. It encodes CASSLETGHQPQHF.